The following is a T cell receptor beta chain sequence with its context. Its antigen is still unknown. Indicated treatment: roughly 18 received Ad26.COV2.S at low or high dose, single or two shots; roughly five received placebo; per-sample allocation not given. It was on day 63 after the first vaccine or placebo injection that samples were taken. A Boston donor was an adult aged 18-55 years. The administered vaccine (an Ad26 vector) expressed Wuhan-strain SARS-CoV-2 spike. Sequencing used immunoSEQ multiplex PCR; TCRdb keeps in-frame clones, though not all of them. The top ten clones hold approximately 1.9% of a sample with some 400,000 clones, about 88% of them seen once. The data derive from a study of Ad26.COV2.S vaccination and SARS-CoV-2 variants. Study observations and caveats: The study found similar non-spike TCR breadth in vaccine and placebo recipients.

The source was peripheral blood, collected in a trial of Ad26.COV2.S vaccine versus placebo. The sequence came from a person aged 18-60 years who received the Ad26.COV2.S COVID-19 vaccine or a placebo.

DNA for the CDR3: TGCGCCAGCAGCGGTTTTAGGGCTAGCGGGAAAGAGACCCAGTACTTC. Translated: CASSGFRASGKETQYF. The rearrangement joins TRBV10-1 to TRBJ2-5; 9 bases are a match to TRBD2. Germline assignment: CDR1 WNHNN and CDR2 SYGVQD (reference sequence). The CDR3 runs 16 residues. With V trimmed by 6 bases and J by 3 bases, 11 bases remained unmatched.